A selection of T cell receptor beta chains follows, all from one sample in a study of memory CD8 T cells in hepatitis C reinfection. Sequenced by immunoSEQ multiplex PCR; TCRdb stores in-frame clones only, minus some. The sample shows 6,200 or so clones, 75% to 90% of them seen only once. Sequencing was carried out using naive CD8+ T cells sorted from blood. These receptor sequences come from a man aged 45-65 years with hepatitis C virus infection. Each CDR3 is given with its conserved first and last residue. D genes are given only for firm matches. The size entry is marked missing in some rows and otherwise reads once, few, many or a size class.

clone_size	j_call	v_call	d_call	cdr3_nt	cdr3_aa
NA	TRBJ2-7	TRBV13	NA	TGTGCCAGCAGCTTAGGCCGGGGGGCCGAGCAGTACTTC	CASSLGRGAEQYF
NA	TRBJ2-7	TRBV2	NA	TGTGCCAGCAATGGGGAGTCCGACGAGCAGTACTTC	CASNGESDEQYF
NA	TRBJ1-4	TRBV30	NA	TGTGCCTGGAGTGTTCAGGGTTGGGAAAAACTGTTTTTT	CAWSVQGWEKLFF
NA	TRBJ1-4	TRBV14	TRBD1	TGTGCCAGCAGCCCGACAGTCGGACAGGGTAAAGAAAAACTGTTTTTT	CASSPTVGQGKEKLFF
NA	TRBJ1-2	TRBV5-1	NA	TGCGCCAGCAGCTTGGCCGTGGAACAGCCGTACTATGGCTACACCTTC	CASSLAVEQPYYGYTF
NA	TRBJ2-7	TRBV9	TRBD2	TGTGCCAGCAGCGTAGCTGCCAGCGGGAGTTTCCACGAGCAGTACTTC	CASSVAASGSFHEQYF
NA	TRBJ2-7	TRBV6-1	NA	TGTGCCAGCAGTGAAACTTCAGAGCAGTACTTC	CASSETSEQYF
NA	TRBJ2-1	TRBV29-1	TRBD1	TGCAGCGTTGAAGTCTCGACAGGGCATGAGCAGTTCTTC	CSVEVSTGHEQFF
NA	TRBJ2-7	TRBV7-9	TRBD2	TGTGCCAGCAGCTTACCAGGGACTAGCGGGTTATCCTACGAGCAGTACTTC	CASSLPGTSGLSYEQYF
once	TRBJ2-7	TRBV27	NA	TGTGCCAGCAGCGGGGTCAACCGCTACGAGCAGTACTTC	CASSGVNRYEQYF
NA	TRBJ2-7	TRBV27	NA	TGTGCCAGCAGTCACCGACTGGAGATCCACAACGAGCAGTACTTC	CASSHRLEIHNEQYF
NA	TRBJ2-3	TRBV11-2	NA	TGTGCCATCTCAACCGGGGGTACGCAGTATTTT	CAISTGGTQYF
NA	TRBJ2-7	TRBV11-2	NA	TGTGCCAGCAGCTTAGTACTAGTCGGGACTTTTTTAGACTACGAGCAGTACTTC	CASSLVLVGTFLDYEQYF
NA	TRBJ2-7	TRBV5-4	NA	TGTGCCAGCAGCTTGGTGGGCACCGACTACGAGCAGTACTTC	CASSLVGTDYEQYF
once	TRBJ2-1	TRBV19	TRBD2	TGTGCCAGTAGGAACTCGGGGGGAAGCTCCTACAATGAGCAGTTCTTC	CASRNSGGSSYNEQFF
few	TRBJ2-7	TRBV10-3	NA	TGTGCCATCAGTGAACGGCCGGGCGTGGGGCTCTACGAGCAGTACTTC	CAISERPGVGLYEQYF
NA	TRBJ2-1	TRBV16	NA	TGTGCCAGCAGCCAATCTAACAATGAGCAGTTCTTC	CASSQSNNEQFF
once	TRBJ2-7	TRBV9	TRBD1	TGTGCCAGCAGCACAGGGGACCCCCCGGACGAGCAGTACTTC	CASSTGDPPDEQYF
NA	TRBJ2-3	TRBV28	NA	TGTGCCAGCAGTTTTAGAGGGGATACGCAGTATTTT	CASSFRGDTQYF
NA	TRBJ2-3	TRBV9	TRBD2	TGTGCCAGCAGCGCGGAAGCGGGAGCGGGCACAGATACGCAGTATTTT	CASSAEAGAGTDTQYF
NA	TRBJ2-7	TRBV7-9	TRBD2	TGTGCCAGCAGCTCAGAGGGGACTAGCGGGAGGGACTACGAGCAGTACTTC	CASSSEGTSGRDYEQYF
NA	TRBJ2-5	TRBV5-6	TRBD2	TGTGCCAGCAGCTTCCGCGCTAGCGGGAGGAGGGAGACCCAGTACTTC	CASSFRASGRRETQYF
NA	TRBJ2-7	TRBV5-1	TRBD2	TGCGCCAGCAGCTTGGCTGGGACTACCTACGAGCAGTACTTC	CASSLAGTTYEQYF
NA	TRBJ2-7	TRBV7-9	TRBD2	TGTGCCAGCAGTTCCCTCCTAGCGGGAGTCTCCTACGAGCAGTACTTC	CASSSLLAGVSYEQYF
NA	TRBJ2-3	TRBV7-9	NA	TGTGCCAGCAGCTTAGCCGGCGGGAGCACAGATACGCAGTATTTT	CASSLAGGSTDTQYF
NA	TRBJ1-5	TRBV9	NA	TGTGCCAGCAGCGGACCGGACAGTTCCCCTTATCAGCCCCAGCATTTT	CASSGPDSSPYQPQHF
NA	TRBJ2-1	TRBV13	TRBD2	TGTGCCAGCAGCTTAACCGGGACTAGCGGGGTCAATGAGCAGTTCTTC	CASSLTGTSGVNEQFF
NA	TRBJ2-7	TRBV27	TRBD2	TGTGCCAGCAGTTTTGCAGCGGGAGGGACTTACGAGCAGTACTTC	CASSFAAGGTYEQYF
once	TRBJ2-7	TRBV4-1	TRBD2	TGCGCCAGCAGCCAAGGCCTAGCGGTGGCCTACGAGCAGTACTTC	CASSQGLAVAYEQYF
NA	TRBJ2-6	TRBV7-9	NA	TGTGCCAGCAGCTCCCCGGGGGGCCCCTACTCTGGGGCCAACGTCCTGACTTTC	CASSSPGGPYSGANVLTF
NA	TRBJ2-3	TRBV4-1	TRBD2	TGCGCCAGCAGCCAAGATATGCTAGCGGTGGGCACAGATACGCAGTATTTT	CASSQDMLAVGTDTQYF
large	TRBJ2-1	TRBV5-4	TRBD2	TGTGCCAGCAGCTTGGAAGCGGGATACAGCTCCTACAATGAGCAGTTCTTC	CASSLEAGYSSYNEQFF
few	TRBJ2-2	TRBV5-4	TRBD2	TGTGCCAGCAGCTTGGGACTAGCGGGAGGGGCCGGGGAGCTGTTTTTT	CASSLGLAGGAGELFF
NA	TRBJ1-5	TRBV30	NA	TGTGCCTGGGCACAGGGCCAAAATAGCAATCAGCCCCAGCATTTT	CAWAQGQNSNQPQHF
NA	TRBJ2-5	TRBV11-1	NA	TGTGCCAGCAGCTTAGACTGGGAGGCCTTTCGGGAGACCCAGTACTTC	CASSLDWEAFRETQYF
NA	TRBJ2-1	TRBV9	NA	TGTGCCAGCAGCGTCCTGACTGCTGGCAATGAGCAGTTCTTC	CASSVLTAGNEQFF
NA	TRBJ2-1	TRBV7-2	TRBD2	TGTGCCAGCAGCTACGCCCTAGCGGGCTACAATGAGCAGTTCTTC	CASSYALAGYNEQFF
NA	TRBJ2-7	TRBV6-1	NA	TGTGCCAGCAGTGAATGGGAGTTTCCGTACGAGCAGTACTTC	CASSEWEFPYEQYF
NA	TRBJ2-1	TRBV6-5	NA	TGTGCCAGCAGTCTAGGCGAGGGGGTCTACAATGAGCAGTTCTTC	CASSLGEGVYNEQFF
NA	TRBJ2-3	TRBV18	TRBD2	TGTGCCAGTCAAAGGACTAGCGGTAGCACAGATACGCAGTATTTT	CASQRTSGSTDTQYF
NA	TRBJ2-7	TRBV4-2	NA	TGTGCCAGCAGCCAAGAGTGGGGACACTCCTACGAGCAGTACTTC	CASSQEWGHSYEQYF
NA	TRBJ2-7	TRBV28	NA	TGTGCCAGCAGCCGTATTACCCGGGTTTTCTACGAGCAGTACTTC	CASSRITRVFYEQYF
NA	TRBJ2-7	TRBV11-2	NA	TGTGCCAGCAGCAAGGACTACCCAATGAGCTCCTACGAGCAGTACTTC	CASSKDYPMSSYEQYF
NA	TRBJ1-2	TRBV18	TRBD1	TGTGCCAGCTCGCCGACAGGGTCCGTCGGCTATGGCTACACCTTC	CASSPTGSVGYGYTF
once	TRBJ2-2	TRBV5-6	TRBD1	TGTGCCAGCAGCTCGGACAGGGAAGCCGGGGAGCTGTTTTTT	CASSSDREAGELFF
NA	TRBJ2-1	TRBV4-2	TRBD2	TGTGCCAGCAGCCAAGGACTAGCGGGAAATGAGCAGTTCTTC	CASSQGLAGNEQFF
NA	TRBJ2-7	TRBV4-3	TRBD2	TGCGCCAGCAGCCCCGAGCGGGGGGTGCTCCACGAGCAGTACTTC	CASSPERGVLHEQYF
NA	TRBJ2-3	TRBV5-4	NA	TGTGCCAGCAGCTTCGGGTTCTCAAATACGCAGTATTTT	CASSFGFSNTQYF
few	TRBJ2-7	TRBV5-1	NA	TGCGCCAGCAGCTTTTTTAGCGGAGAAGCCTACGAGCAGTACTTC	CASSFFSGEAYEQYF
NA	TRBJ2-7	TRBV28	NA	TGTGCCAGCAGACAGCACAGGGACTCCTACGAGCAGTACTTC	CASRQHRDSYEQYF
NA	TRBJ2-7	TRBV6-4	NA	TGTGCCAGCAGTCCCAGGACAGTGAGCTCCTACGAGCAGTACTTC	CASSPRTVSSYEQYF